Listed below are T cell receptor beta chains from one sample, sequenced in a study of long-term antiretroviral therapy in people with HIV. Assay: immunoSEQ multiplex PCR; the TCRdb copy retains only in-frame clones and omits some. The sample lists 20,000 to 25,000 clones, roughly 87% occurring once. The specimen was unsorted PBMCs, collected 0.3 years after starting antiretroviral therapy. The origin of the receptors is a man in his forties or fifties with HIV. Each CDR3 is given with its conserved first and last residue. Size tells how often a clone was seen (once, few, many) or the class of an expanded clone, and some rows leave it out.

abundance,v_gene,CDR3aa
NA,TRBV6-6,CASSYSRGGNQPQHF
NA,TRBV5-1,CASSPSGGKNYGYTF
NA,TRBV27,CASSLGGPYEQYF
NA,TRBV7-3,CASSSTSGGYNEQFF
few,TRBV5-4,CASSPIDRADGYTF
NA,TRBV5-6,CASSLGQIGEKLFF
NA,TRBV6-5,CASSYSFGQGYGYTF
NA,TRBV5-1,CASRWDRGQDEQYF
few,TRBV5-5,CASSRGPREKLFF
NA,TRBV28,CASSSTSRISLKQFF
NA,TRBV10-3,CAIKKGPGNTEAFF
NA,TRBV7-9,CASSLDRTNEKLFF
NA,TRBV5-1,CASRIPNAGDNPNEQFF
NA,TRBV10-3,CAIKLGTSGGTLREFF
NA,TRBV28,CASSQIDRAGEAFF
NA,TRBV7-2,CASSFVLWGGGYGYTF
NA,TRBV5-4,CASSSEGSGMGHNEQFF
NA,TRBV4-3,CASSQRLAGYNEQFF
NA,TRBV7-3,CASSSSGGTSSYEQYF
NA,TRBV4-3,CASDRANYGYTF
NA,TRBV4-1,CASSQDAGPDEKLFF
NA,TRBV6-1,CASRLRGTGESPLHF
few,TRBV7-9,CASSKQDLFIEQYF
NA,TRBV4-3,CTSSQGGVLGGKKEKLFF
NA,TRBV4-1,CASSQVRGRNTEAFF
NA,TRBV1,CTSSQDRQAGSYEQYF
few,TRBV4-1,CASAGTKGGYTF
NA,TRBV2,CASDVKNIQYF
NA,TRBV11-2,CASRRQGTYNEQFF
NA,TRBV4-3,CASSPWGNEGTDTQYF
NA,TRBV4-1,CASSQEGRSYTF
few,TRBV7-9,CASSSIADSPLHF
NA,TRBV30,CAWINYYGYTF
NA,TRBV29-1,CSCDSGTGVPGQYF
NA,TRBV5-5,CASSLYGGAEETQYF
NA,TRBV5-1,CASSLWTGTYATNEKLFF
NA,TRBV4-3,CASSHSTPKGPPGNTIYF
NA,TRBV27,CASSLSRPQADTQYF
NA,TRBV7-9,CASSLETTTTF
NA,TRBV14,CASSTGTGHYGYTF